The 21 T cell receptor beta chains given below trace back to one sample, sequenced in a study of blood T cell repertoires in COVID-19. The repertoire was sequenced with immunoSEQ multiplex PCR; TCRdb's copy has only in-frame clones and lacks some. Of about 520,000 clones listed, 80% to 90% are singletons. The sample consisted of peripheral blood. These receptor sequences come from a human donor in a cohort sampled during active COVID-19.

The count of this clone is one. The genes are TRBV6-1 and TRBJ2-3, with 8 nucleotides matching TRBD1. The germline CDR1 and CDR2 sequences are MNHNS and SASEGT. The length of the CDR3 is 14 residues. The V and J ends lost 6 bases and 6 bases, in that order; junction bases with no gene match: 8. For the CDR3, the DNA is TGTGCCAGCAGGACGGGACAGGTCCGCGATACGCAGTATTTT. Amino acids: CASRTGQVRDTQYF.

This clone was recorded a few times. The genes are TRBV7-2 and TRBJ1-1; TRBD1 agrees at 9 bases. Germline V CDR1 and CDR2: SGHTA, FQGNSA. After removal of 4 bases from V and 4 bases from J, the junction contained 7 bases not matched to a gene. The CDR3 runs 15 residues. The CDR3, as DNA: TGTGCCAGCAGCTCTCTGGACAGGGGAGGCACTGAAGCTTTCTTT. Translation gives CASSSLDRGGTEAFF. The full variable domain, in which reference TRBV7-2 and TRBJ1-1 provide the parts outside the CDR3, is GAGVSQSPSNKVTEKGKDVELRCDPISGHTALYWYRQSLGQGLEFLIYFQGNSAPDKSGLPSDRFSAERTGGSVSTLTIQRTQQEDSAVYLCASSSLDRGGTEAFFGQGTRLTVV.

The sample holds one count of this clone. The chain uses TRBV5-6 and TRBJ1-1; D is possibly TRBD1 (5 bases). The CDR3 spans 12 residues. Trimming pared 1 base from V and 7 bases from J, leaving 8 bases between. Germline loops: CDR1 SGHDT, CDR2 YYEEEE. For the CDR3, the DNA is TGTGCCAGCAGCTTGTGGGGCCGTGAAGCTTTCTTT. Its translation is CASSLWGREAFF.

The V call is TRBV19, the J call TRBJ2-1; a weak D match, TRBD1 (6 bases). CDR1 LNHDA and CDR2 SQIVND come from the germline V gene (reference sequence). The CDR3 runs to 13 residues. Trimming left V 7 bases short and J 6 bases short, with 13 bases between. CDR3 DNA: TGTGCCAGTAAAGAAAGGGGGATCAATGAGCAGTTCTTC. Protein sequence: CASKERGINEQFF.

The rearrangement joins TRBV19 to TRBJ2-3, with 9 bases lining up with TRBD1. This CDR3 region has 13 residues. In germline, CDR1 is LNHDA, CDR2 SQIVND (reference sequence). Unmatched junction bases numbered 3, after V lost 4 bases and J lost 7 bases. The CDR3 is CASSRTGVNTQYF. The CDR3 DNA sequence: TGTGCCAGTAGTAGGACAGGGGTAAATACGCAGTATTTT.

As for this clone: Other DNA sequences in this specimen translate into the identical CDR3. The CDR3 DNA reads TGTGCCAGCAGCGTAGGTCGTTCACCCCTCCACTTT. This sequence encodes CASSVGRSPLHF. The V gene is TRBV9, the J gene TRBJ1-6; no reliable D call. V gave up 0 bases and J gave up 9 bases, with 4 bases separating them. Germline loops: CDR1 SGDLS, CDR2 YYNGEE. This CDR3 contains 12 residues.

The chain employs TRBV5-4 and TRBJ2-2, with D possibly TRBD1 on 5 matching bases. The V end lost 0 bases, the J end lost 1 base, and 10 bases lay between the germline ends. The CDR3 has 16 residues. From germline, CDR1 is SGHNT and CDR2 YYREEE (reference sequence). CDR3 region: CASSLGQTRNTGELFF. CDR3 bases: TGTGCCAGCAGCTTGGGACAGACACGGAACACCGGGGAGCTGTTTTTT.

This clone appeared a single time. The chain employs TRBV29-1 and TRBJ1-3; D uncertain. The CDR3 length is 15 residues. The V and J ends lost 0 bases and 3 bases respectively, with 12 bases between them. Germline assignment: CDR1 SQVTM and CDR2 ANQGSEA. The DNA for the CDR3 is TGCAGCGTTGAAGATCAGGTCAATTTTGGAAACACCATATATTTT. Its protein is CSVEDQVNFGNTIYF.

This chain joins TRBV18 and TRBJ2-5; a weak D match, TRBD2 (6 bases). V was clipped by 5 bases and J by 4 bases, with 11 bases between them. The CDR3 contains 13 residues. The germline CDR1 and CDR2 sequences are KGHSH and LQKENI. Here the CDR3 DNA reads TGTGCCAGCTCAAGTTCCGGGGGAGAGACCCAGTACTTC. Protein: CASSSSGGETQYF.

J is TRBJ2-1 and V is TRBV10-3, with 10 positions matching TRBD2. The CDR3 contains 18 residues. Per germline, CDR1 ENHRY and CDR2 SYGVKD. The ends lost 2 bases at V and 4 bases at J; junction bases unmatched: 11. For the CDR3, the DNA is TGTGCCATCAGTGAGCACGCCCCCACTAGCGGGACGTACAATGAGCAGTTCTTC. Translating it yields CAISEHAPTSGTYNEQFF.

This chain joins TRBV9 and TRBJ1-1; the D is unclear. V dropped 6 bases and J dropped 2 bases, with 14 bases sitting between them. CDR3 length: 14 residues. The germline V gene encodes CDR1 SGDLS and CDR2 YYNGEE. In DNA form, the CDR3 reads TGTGCCAGCACCTTCCAGGCAGTCAACACTGAAGCTTTCTTT. Amino acids: CASTFQAVNTEAFF.

This chain links TRBV28 with TRBJ1-6; D might be TRBD1 (6 bases). The CDR3 loop spans 16 amino acids. V shed 6 bases and J shed 5 bases, with 17 bases lying between them. Germline loops: CDR1 MDHEN, CDR2 SYDVKM. CDR3 nucleotides: TGTGCCAGCAGCCCTGCGGGGGGGCCGAATAATTCACCCCTCCACTTT. It encodes CASSPAGGPNNSPLHF. Based on the CDR3 plus reference TRBV28 and TRBJ1-6, the full variable domain is DVKVTQSSRYLVKRTGEKVFLECVQDMDHENMFWYRQDPGLGLRLIYFSYDVKMKEKGDIPEGYSVSREKKERFSLILESASTNQTSMYLCASSPAGGPNNSPLHFGNGTRLTVT.

The chain joins TRBV18 to TRBJ1-5; the D gene is possibly TRBD1 (5 bases). The CDR3 has 16 amino acids. Deletions cut 2 bases from V and 4 bases from J, with 15 bases between. Germline CDR1 and CDR2: KGHSH and LQKENI. CDR3 nucleotide sequence: TGTGCCAGCTCACCAGGGAGGGAGAGGGGAAATCAGCCCCAGCATTTT. It translates to CASSPGRERGNQPQHF.

The genes are TRBV5-5 and TRBJ1-6; D uncertain. Looked up from germline, CDR1 is SGHKS and CDR2 is YYEKEE (reference sequence). The length of the CDR3 is 15 residues. Trimming stripped 4 bases from V and 7 bases from J, with 15 bases between. The CDR3 DNA follows: TGTGCCAGCAGCCCCCAACCACAGATCAATTCACCCCTCCACTTT. Its translation: CASSPQPQINSPLHF. Drawing the rest from reference TRBV5-5 and TRBJ1-6, the complete variable domain is DAGVTQSPTHLIKTRGQQVTLRCSPISGHKSVSWYQQVLGQGPQFIFQYYEKEERGRGNFPDRFSARQFPNYSSELNVNALLLGDSALYLCASSPQPQINSPLHFGNGTRLTVT.

In its sample, this clone was seen once. This chain connects TRBV7-2 to TRBJ2-7, with D possibly matching TRBD1 (7 bases). The CDR3 covers 13 residues. Per germline, CDR1 SGHTA and CDR2 FQGNSA. V dropped 7 bases and J dropped 3 bases, with 13 bases sitting between them. The CDR3 DNA is TGTGCCAGCACCCCCCAGGGGGGCTACGAGCAGTACTTC. It specifies CASTPQGGYEQYF.

This sequence joins TRBV6-5 and TRBJ2-7, with a tentative D call TRBD2 (7 bases). This CDR3 comprises 14 residues. Germline CDR1 MNHEY, CDR2 SVGAGI. Between the trimmed V and J ends, which lost 4 bases and 3 bases, there was a span of 13 bases. CDR3: CASSSQGTIYEQYF. CDR3 DNA sequence: TGTGCCAGCAGTTCCCAGGGGACTATCTACGAGCAGTACTTC.

In DNA form, the CDR3 reads TGTGCCTGGAGGGCCCAGGGGGCCCTTGAGCAGTTCTTC. It specifies CAWRAQGALEQFF. This chain uses TRBV30 with TRBJ2-1; TRBD1 matches at 8 bases. Germline V gene data show CDR1 as GTSNPN and CDR2 as SVGIG (reference sequence). V shed 3 bases, J shed 9 bases, and the junction held 7 bases outside the gene matches. The CDR3 spans 13 residues.

This chain links TRBV2 with TRBJ2-5; TRBD1 is a possible D gene (6 bases). CDR1 and CDR2 (germline): SNHLY, FYNNEI. This CDR3 has 13 residues. The V gene lost 6 bases and the J gene lost 2 bases, with 10 bases spanning the gap. The CDR3 DNA sequence: TGTGCCAGCAGCCGGGACACACAAGAGACCCAGTACTTC. Protein: CASSRDTQETQYF.

The rearrangement links TRBV19 to TRBJ1-4; 10 bases align to TRBD1. The CDR3 is 17 amino acids. CDR1 is LNHDA and CDR2 is SQIVND in the germline V gene (reference sequence). The V and J ends lost 9 bases and 3 bases, in that order; junction bases with no gene match: 13. The CDR3 DNA follows: TGTGCCAGCGGACGACAGGGGGCTTTGGGATCTAATGAAAAACTGTTTTTT. Translation: CASGRQGALGSNEKLFF.

J is TRBJ1-6 and V is TRBV28; tentative D call: TRBD1 (6 bases). Germline V lookup: CDR1 MDHEN, CDR2 SYDVKM. V was cut by 6 bases and J by 14 bases, with 26 bases left in between. The CDR3 is 16 amino acids. DNA of the CDR3: TGTGCCAGCAGCCCGGGACAATCCAGCGTTTGGGGATCCCTCCACTTT. It is translated as CASSPGQSSVWGSLHF.

V is TRBV14 and J is TRBJ2-7, with D tentatively TRBD1 (6 bases). Looked up from germline, CDR1 is SGHDN and CDR2 is FVKESK. This CDR3 is built from 15 residues. Trimming left V 4 bases short and J 2 bases short, with 15 bases between. The chain's CDR3 is CASSPVPKGAYEQYF. CDR3 coding DNA: TGTGCCAGCAGCCCGGTTCCCAAGGGGGCCTACGAGCAGTACTTC.